The following is a T cell receptor (beta chain) sequence with its context. The antigen it recognizes is unknown. No qualities accompany the bases; no much larger clone lies one base away. This sample was taken from a study of blood T cell repertoires in COVID-19 (dated by TCRdb to about 2020). In terms of the full investigation: Samples from collaborators originated in the United States, Italy and Spain and spanned both the acute and convalescent phases of COVID-19. The samples were drawn from the first 160 participants of the ongoing ImmuneRACE study and from 950 to 1,500 subjects provided by 6 global collaborators. The repertoires were released in a freely available public database intended as a resource for research on the immune response to SARS-CoV-2. The material from the prospective study consisted of cDNA or gDNA derived from T cells, B-cell-depleted T cells, or PBMCs. Where available, HLA class I and class II types were obtained from metadata supplied by the sample provider rather than from assay-based typing. Nearly every sample came with metadata listing a de-identified subject ID, COVID-19 status, age in years and sex. Deeply sampled blood TCRbeta repertoires from subjects exposed to, actively infected with, or recovered from COVID-19 were included in the dataset.

The V end loses 11 bases and the J end loses 0 bases, and a stretch of 25 bases separates them. The CDR3 spans 18 residues, from the cysteine through the phenylalanine. This entry keeps only the CDR3 DNA: 54 bases, framed from base 1. CDR1 and CDR2 are read off the germline V gene (reference sequence) as LNHDA and SQIVND. Points the paper makes about the study in general: How much clinical and demographic metadata was included differed by source and by participant, and the metadata was provided uncurated.

At one collaborating source in Seattle, patients were enrolled during active infection and were followed longitudinally through the course of disease. Whole blood was collected in K2EDTA tubes by collaborating institutions according to the institutions' own protocols. Collaborator samples were shipped for TCRbeta analysis as frozen whole blood, isolated PBMCs, or DNA extracted from either sample type. TCRbeta CDR3 regions were amplified from genomic DNA by means of the immunoSEQ Assay, a bias-controlled multiplex PCR. The paper's processing steps were these. Nucleated cell counts per sample were estimated from amplification of reference gene primers within the assay. To quantify the absolute abundance of each unique TCRbeta CDR3 rearrangement, sequence reads were collapsed and filtered. For each sample, productive Simpson clonality was calculated as the square root of Simpson's diversity index across productive rearrangements. TCRdb holds this immuneACCESS table with in-frame rearrangements only. Some clones are missing; in checked studies, unresolved V genes explain under half, and the rest has no known cause. V and J calls and clone size follow that table, whereas D and trimming were derived from the DNA. In all, the sample holds about 250,000 clones, and around 88% of those were seen once. Approximately 5.5% of the sample is in the top ten clones.

Source material: peripheral blood. This chain is built from TRBV19 and TRBJ1-4, and possibly TRBD1, on 6 matching bases. This receptor was taken from a woman older than 75 with COVID-19, enrolled during active disease. The bases read TGTGCCTCCAGAGGGGGGGACGGAAAATCTGCAACTAATGAAAAACTGTTTTTT. Translated, this is CASRGGDGKSATNEKLFF.